This T cell receptor (beta chain) was identified during a study of cytomegalovirus exposure and HLA in healthy donors. 60 Vbeta and 13 Jbeta primers were used in PCR. Only in-frame clones appear in the TCRdb table, and some are missing; sequencing was by immunoSEQ multiplex PCR. The table has roughly 160,000 clones, 70% to 80% seen once. Trimming removed 0 bases from V and 4 bases from J, with 13 bases in between. CDR3 length equals 15 residues. CDR1 and CDR2 from the germline V gene are MNHEY and SVGAGI. The sample taken for sequencing was PBMCs. V gene TRBV6-5 combines with J gene TRBJ2-7; no clear D gene. The sequence was obtained from a man in his late teens or twenties in good health and CMV-seropositive. The CDR3, as DNA: TGTGCCAGCAGTTACTCGACTGAAACAAGGTACGAGCAGTACTTC. Protein sequence: CASSYSTETRYEQYF.